This TCR beta chain was recorded in a study of blood T cell repertoires in COVID-19. Study information: Samples came from the United States, Italy and Spain, spanning acute and convalescent COVID-19. PBMCs, B-cell-depleted T cells, or T cells provided the cDNA or gDNA that made up the material.

Trimming took 2 bases from V and 8 from J; bases not matched to a gene: 6. The CDR3 has 15 residues. In germline, CDR1 is SGHTA, CDR2 FQGTGA. Per the authors' pipeline: Using reference gene primer amplification, nucleated cell counts were estimated. The protocol was immunoSEQ multiplex PCR, while the TCRdb copy is restricted to in-frame clones and leaves out a portion. That table is the source of V, J and clone size, and D and trimming were worked out from the DNA. The data contain over 150,000 clones, more than 85% of them seen just once; the ten biggest clones take up about 3%. The source is a man between 35 and 55 years old with active or convalescent COVID-19. The chain carries TRBV7-3 and TRBJ2-1; the match to TRBD1 covers 10 bases. Sequencing input: peripheral blood. CDR3 residues: CASSLEGQGTDEQFF. The DNA of the CDR3 is TGTGCCAGCAGCTTAGAGGGACAGGGGACCGATGAGCAGTTCTTC.